Sequencing of this T cell receptor beta chain was carried out in a study of response to subunit inactivated influenza vaccine. Study-wide results and caveats: Authors proposed each seasonal influenza vaccination draws in few new T cells.

In its sample, this clonotype was seen a few times. As yet, its antigen is unknown. TCRdb analysed the RT-PCR reads with MiXCR anew, one entry per CDR3 protein. The data show about half a million distinct CDR3 sequences, with over 9.5% seen just once and around 12% held by the top ten. The germline gives CDR1 SEHNR, CDR2 FQNEAQ (reference sequence). The V end was cut by 5 bases, the J end by 2 bases, with 12 bases between. The CDR3 has 14 residues. The sample consisted of PBMCs from blood, taken 45 days after vaccination. The TCR comes from a man over 45 who received an inactivated influenza vaccine. The genes are TRBV7-9 and TRBJ2-5, with a tentative D call TRBD1 (6 bases). CDR3 region: CASSQGRTQETQYF. The CDR3 nucleotides read TGTGCCAGCAGCCAGGGGAGAACACAAGAGACCCAGTACTTC.